This T cell receptor (beta chain) originates from a study of OX40 agonist ivuxolimab in advanced cancers. Findings and caveats of the study: On average, CD8+ T cells had more expanded clones than CD4+.

Only in-frame clones appear in the TCRdb table, and some are missing; sequencing was by immunoSEQ multiplex PCR. In the table there are fewer than 60,000 clones, about 85% of which are singletons. The germline gives CDR1 LNHDA, CDR2 SQIVND (reference sequence). The CDR3 covers 14 residues. Trimming took 1 base from V and 10 from J, leaving 14 bases between them. This clone was observed a few times. Its specificity is unknown. The chain has TRBV19 and TRBJ2-1, with TRBD2 as a possible D gene (7 bases). The sequence was collected from an adult with an advanced solid tumor such as melanoma, head and neck, liver or kidney cancer. The sequencing here drew on CD4+ or CD8+ T cells sorted from blood, taken in a trial of the OX40 agonist ivuxolimab. The CDR3 coding sequence is TGTGCCAGTAGTATAGTGGAAGGGGGGGTAGAGCAGTTCTTC. Translation: CASSIVEGGVEQFF.